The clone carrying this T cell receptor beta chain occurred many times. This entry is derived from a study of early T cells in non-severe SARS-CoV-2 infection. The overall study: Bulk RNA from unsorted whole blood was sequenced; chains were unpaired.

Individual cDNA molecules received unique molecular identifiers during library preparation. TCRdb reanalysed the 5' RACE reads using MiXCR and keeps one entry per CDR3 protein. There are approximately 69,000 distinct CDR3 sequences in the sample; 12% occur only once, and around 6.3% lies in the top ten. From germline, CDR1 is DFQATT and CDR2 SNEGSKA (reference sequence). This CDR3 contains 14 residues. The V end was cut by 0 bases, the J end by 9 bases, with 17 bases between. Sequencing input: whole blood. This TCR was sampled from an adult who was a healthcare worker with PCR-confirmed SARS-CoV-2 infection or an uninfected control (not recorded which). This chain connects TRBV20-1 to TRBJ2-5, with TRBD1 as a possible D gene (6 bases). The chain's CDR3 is CSARDGTGGKAQYF. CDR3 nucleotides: TGCAGTGCTAGAGATGGTACTGGGGGCAAGGCCCAGTACTTC.